The 19 T cell receptor beta chains given below trace back to one sample, sequenced in a study of cytomegalovirus exposure and HLA in healthy donors. The PCR employed 60 Vbeta primers together with 13 Jbeta primers. This table comes from immunoSEQ multiplex PCR, and its TCRdb copy is limited to in-frame clones, with some not included. The sample consists of about 160,000 clones, approximately 70% of them appearing once. Sequenced: PBMCs. The source is a man in his forties in good health and CMV-seropositive.

In this sample, this clone turned up a few times. The chain is built from TRBV27 and TRBJ2-3; 8 nucleotides agree with TRBD1. The CDR3 length is 15 residues. V gave up 8 bases and J gave up 1 base; unmatched junction bases: 8. Germline V lookup: CDR1 MNHEY, CDR2 SMNVEV (reference sequence). Here the CDR3 reads CASLPDRAGTDTQYF. The CDR3 nucleotides are TGTGCCAGCCTCCCGGACAGGGCAGGCACAGATACGCAGTATTTT.

This clone has just a few counts. The chain carries TRBV28 and TRBJ1-2; 12 bases line up with TRBD1. J lost 4 bases, V lost 6 bases, and 9 bases had no gene match. The CDR3 totals 16 residues. Germline CDR1 and CDR2: MDHEN and SYDVKM. CDR3 nucleotides: TGTGCCAGCAGCGCCGCCGGGACAGGGGGCTCCTATGGCTACACCTTC. It codes for CASSAAGTGGSYGYTF.

There are a few counts of this clone. Other DNA sequences from this sample encode an identical CDR3 as well. Here the CDR3 DNA reads TGTGCCAGCAGCGTATCCAGTAACTATGGCTACACCTTC. It specifies CASSVSSNYGYTF. The chain couples TRBV9 to TRBJ1-2; D unclear. The CDR3 sequence is 13 residues long. Trimming cost V 1 base and J 1 base, with 5 bases left between them. Germline V gene data show CDR1 as SGDLS and CDR2 as YYNGEE.

The genes are TRBV2 and TRBJ1-3, with D hard to call. The germline V and J ends were trimmed by 0 bases and 0 bases, with 12 bases remaining between them. The CDR3 covers 17 residues. Per germline, CDR1 SNHLY and CDR2 FYNNEI. The CDR3 region is CASSEALAGRSGNTIYF. DNA of the CDR3: TGTGCCAGCAGTGAAGCGCTAGCGGGCCGCTCTGGAAACACCATATATTTT.

The V call is TRBV5-6, the J call TRBJ2-2; D may be TRBD1 (7 bases). V gave up 5 bases and J gave up 4 bases, with 12 bases separating them. The CDR3 is 14 amino acids. Germline CDR1 reads SGHDT; CDR2 reads YYEEEE. DNA for the CDR3: TGTGCCAGCAGGCGGGACAGTGTCACCGGGGAGCTGTTTTTT. As protein: CASRRDSVTGELFF.

At least ten counts were recorded for this clone. The CDR3 spells CASSLISREQYF. CDR3 in DNA: TGTGCCAGCAGTTTAATCTCGAGGGAGCAGTACTTC. The gene calls are TRBV28 and TRBJ2-7, with no clear D. Germline CDR1 MDHEN, CDR2 SYDVKM. V was clipped by 2 bases and J by 7 bases, with 9 bases between them. This CDR3 has 12 amino acids. The full variable domain, its missing parts supplied by reference TRBV28 and TRBJ2-7, is DVKVTQSSRYLVKRTGEKVFLECVQDMDHENMFWYRQDPGLGLRLIYFSYDVKMKEKGDIPEGYSVSREKKERFSLILESASTNQTSMYLCASSLISREQYFGPGTRLTVT.

This chain uses TRBV2 with TRBJ2-3, with a weak D call TRBD2 (5 bases). Germline CDR1 SNHLY, CDR2 FYNNEI. V lost 3 bases and J 2 bases, leaving 6 bases between the germline ends. The CDR3 has 13 amino acids. The CDR3 nucleotides are TGTGCCAGCAGTGAGGGAGTCACAGATACGCAGTATTTT. It translates to CASSEGVTDTQYF.

V usage is TRBV12-5 and J usage is TRBJ2-5, with no clear D. CDR1 is LGHNT, CDR2 FRNRAP, per germline. The CDR3 runs 13 residues. The V end was cut by 6 bases, the J end by 2 bases, with 10 bases between. Here the CDR3 DNA reads TGTGCTAGTGGGTCTCAGGTGCAAGAGACCCAGTACTTC. As protein: CASGSQVQETQYF.

This clone was seen only a few times. The CDR3 DNA is TGTGCCAGCAGTTCCACACAGAGCTCTGGAAACACCATATATTTT. Its translation is CASSSTQSSGNTIYF. The chain employs TRBV6-5 and TRBJ1-3; no clear D gene. V lost 4 bases and J lost 0, with 10 bases in between. This CDR3 is 15 amino acids long. The V gene's germline CDR1 is MNHEY and CDR2 SVGAGI.

Here the CDR3 DNA reads TGCGCCAGCAGCCAAGATGCCACACTAGCGGGGGAGGGAGATACGCAGTATTTT. Translation gives CASSQDATLAGEGDTQYF. V gene TRBV4-3 combines with J gene TRBJ2-3; 11 bases match TRBD2. This CDR3 comprises 18 residues. CDR1 is LGHNA and CDR2 is YSLEER in the germline V gene. The V gene end was trimmed by 0 bases and the J gene end by 5 bases; junction bases not matched to a gene: 10.

The chain recombines TRBV11-3 with TRBJ2-2, with D maybe TRBD1 (6 bases). V lost 5 bases to trimming and J lost 6 bases, with 16 bases between them. This CDR3 is built from 15 residues. CDR1 and CDR2 from the germline V gene are SGHNT and YENEEA. CDR3 in DNA: TGTGCCAGCAGCGAAGCACAGGGTCTTGCCGGGGAGCTGTTTTTT. It translates to CASSEAQGLAGELFF.

This clone was counted only a few times. The V and J genes are TRBV9 and TRBJ2-3; D perhaps matches TRBD1 (6 bases). Between the trimmed V and J ends, which lost 0 bases and 3 bases, there was a span of 8 bases. The CDR3 totals 14 residues. The germline V gene has CDR1 SGDLS and CDR2 YYNGEE. The CDR3 DNA sequence: TGTGCCAGCAGCGTAGGGACAGCAACAGATACGCAGTATTTT. Amino acid sequence: CASSVGTATDTQYF.

This clone occurred a few times. The rearrangement links TRBV5-1 to TRBJ2-5; 11 bases match TRBD2. This CDR3 is 16 amino acids long. Germline V lookup: CDR1 SGHRS, CDR2 YFSETQ. V was clipped by 5 bases and J by 4 bases; unmatched bases: 10. CDR3 DNA: TGCGCCAGCAGTCCTGTTGGACTAGCGGGTGTAGAGACCCAGTACTTC. Encoded protein: CASSPVGLAGVETQYF. Drawing the rest from reference TRBV5-1 and TRBJ2-5, the complete variable domain is KAGVTQTPRYLIKTRGQQVTLSCSPISGHRSVSWYQQTPGQGLQFLFEYFSETQRNKGNFPGRFSGRQFSNSRSEMNVSTLELGDSALYLCASSPVGLAGVETQYFGPGTRLLVL.

J is TRBJ2-7 and V is TRBV4-1; D is unclear. This CDR3 comprises 15 residues. V was clipped by 0 bases and J by 7 bases, with 16 bases between them. The germline CDR1 and CDR2 sequences are MGHRA and YSYEKL. Written as DNA, the CDR3 is TGCGCCAGCAGCCAAGATCTGGCGGCGGCTAGGGAGCAGTACTTC. It translates to CASSQDLAAAREQYF.

The chain couples TRBV20-1 to TRBJ1-1; D gene unclear. The length of the CDR3 is 11 residues. Germline V lookup: CDR1 DFQATT, CDR2 SNEGSKA (reference sequence). Trimming took off 5 bases at V and 2 bases at J, with 6 bases between the two ends. The CDR3, as DNA: TGCAGTGCTGAGGGAAACACTGAAGCTTTCTTT. It specifies CSAEGNTEAFF.

The chain joins TRBV18 to TRBJ1-5; D is unresolved. The V end lost 3 bases, the J end lost 7 bases, and 13 bases lay between the germline ends. CDR3 length equals 14 residues. The germline CDR1 and CDR2 sequences are KGHSH and LQKENI. The CDR3 nucleotides read TGTGCCAGCTCACCCTCACGAGGAAACCAGCCCCAGCATTTT. Its protein is CASSPSRGNQPQHF.

The chain links TRBV2 to TRBJ1-2; D is ambiguous. This CDR3 spans 13 amino acids. Germline V gene data show CDR1 as SNHLY and CDR2 as FYNNEI. V shed 4 bases and J shed 2 bases, with 8 bases lying between them. The CDR3 reads CASSVTVNYGYTF. In DNA form, the CDR3 reads TGTGCCAGCAGTGTGACTGTCAACTATGGCTACACCTTC.

Comment on this clone: An end of the junction differs from the germline gene, which may be a read error. The chain uses TRBV19 and TRBJ1-5; 7 nucleotides line up with TRBD1. This CDR3 is 16 amino acids long. Germline V gene data show CDR1 as LNHDA and CDR2 as SQIVND (reference sequence). In DNA form, the CDR3 reads TGTGCCAGTAGGATAGGAAGACAGGGCTCTATTCAGCCCCAGCATTTT. It is translated as CASRIGRQGSIQPQHF.

The gene calls are TRBV4-1 and TRBJ2-1, with TRBD1 as a possible D gene (6 bases). Trimming stripped 2 bases from V and 0 bases from J, with 20 bases between. The CDR3 spans 19 residues. Looked up from germline, CDR1 is MGHRA and CDR2 is YSYEKL. The CDR3 nucleotides read TGCGCCAGCAGCCAATTCCGGGACACCCTAGGAGGCTCCTACAATGAGCAGTTCTTC. Translation: CASSQFRDTLGGSYNEQFF.